These 9 T cell receptor beta chains share one sample of origin, sequenced in a study of T cells in Graves' hyperthyroidism and ophthalmopathy. RNA transcripts were the template for amplifying TCR beta CDR3 regions. When the TCR CDR3 underwent first-round RT-PCR, the HTBI primer set was used. From the multiplex PCR reads, TCRdb called clonotypes with MiXCR, one entry per CDR3 protein. The sample has some 760,000 distinct CDR3 sequences; 14% are singletons. The material sequenced was blood. The source is a woman younger than 35 with Graves' hyperthyroidism.

The gene calls are TRBV20-1 and TRBJ2-1; D is ambiguous. CDR1 and CDR2 from the germline V gene are DFQATT and SNEGSKA (reference sequence). The CDR3 extends over 12 amino acids. V was cut by 3 bases and J by 10 bases, with 13 bases left in between. The CDR3 protein is CSASTYDREQFF. The CDR3 DNA follows: TGCAGTGCTAGTACATATGATAGGGAGCAGTTCTTC.

This clonotype came up many times. The CDR3 nucleotides read TGTGCCAGCAGTTCCCGGGCCCTTGTGGGCACTGAAGCTTTCTTT. Its protein product is CASSSRALVGTEAFF. V is TRBV28 and J is TRBJ1-1; D ambiguous. The germline V and J ends were trimmed by 4 bases and 4 bases, with 16 bases remaining between them. Germline V CDR1 and CDR2: MDHEN, SYDVKM. The CDR3 covers 15 residues.

This clonotype was recorded many times. The chain combines TRBV4-1 with TRBJ1-1; D is uncertain. Trimming pared 1 base from V and 6 bases from J, leaving 12 bases between. CDR3 size: 14 residues. Germline-derived CDR1 and CDR2 are MGHRA and YSYEKL. The CDR3: CASSQVFGVAEAFF. The DNA of the CDR3 is TGCGCCAGCAGCCAAGTCTTCGGGGTAGCTGAAGCTTTCTTT.

The chain recombines TRBV6-5 with TRBJ2-6, with D possibly being TRBD1 (6 bases). Germline assignment: CDR1 MNHEY and CDR2 SVGAGI. The CDR3 runs to 17 residues. The V end lost 1 base, the J end lost 5 bases, and 15 bases lay between the germline ends. CDR3 protein: CASSYLTGVRRANVLTF. The CDR3 nucleotides are TGTGCCAGCAGTTACTTGACAGGCGTCAGAAGGGCCAACGTCCTGACTTTC.

This clonotype was seen only a few times. The chain uses TRBV19 and TRBJ2-1; 10 bases map to TRBD2. CDR3 length: 18 amino acids. Germline V CDR1 and CDR2: LNHDA, SQIVND (reference sequence). V shed 3 bases, J shed 2 bases, and the junction held 10 bases outside the gene matches. The CDR3 loop reads CASSMGLYSGRPYNEQFF. CDR3 DNA: TGTGCCAGTAGTATGGGGCTGTATAGCGGGAGGCCCTACAATGAGCAGTTCTTC.

This clonotype was detected ten times or more. This sequence joins TRBV6-5 and TRBJ2-7, with D maybe TRBD2 (6 bases). Looked up from germline, CDR1 is MNHEY and CDR2 is SVGAGI. The CDR3 covers 14 residues. V lost 0 bases and J lost 3, with 9 bases in between. CDR3 coding DNA: TGTGCCAGCAGTTACTCGAGGCGGGACTACGAGCAGTACTTC. It translates to CASSYSRRDYEQYF.

The sample holds many counts of this clonotype. This rearrangement joins TRBV20-1 to TRBJ2-7, with 12 bases fitting TRBD2. CDR3 length: 16 amino acids. Germline V gives CDR1 DFQATT, CDR2 SNEGSKA (reference sequence). V gave up 3 bases and J gave up 9 bases; unmatched junction bases: 15. The CDR3 reads CSASSSSGRARLGQYF. The CDR3 nucleotides read TGCAGTGCTAGCTCCTCTAGCGGGAGGGCACGCCTGGGGCAGTACTTC.

In its sample, this clonotype was seen many times. The chain uses TRBV7-2 and TRBJ2-2, with D hard to call. CDR1 SGHTA and CDR2 FQGNSA come from the germline V gene. With 3 bases removed from V and 0 bases from J, the gap between germline ends came to 5 bases. This CDR3 has 14 residues. The CDR3 DNA reads as TGTGCCAGCAGCTTTAGGGCGAACACCGGGGAGCTGTTTTTT. This codes for CASSFRANTGELFF.

This clonotype has ten or more counts. The chain uses TRBV2 and TRBJ2-2; TRBD1 matches 8 bases. V lost 6 bases to trimming and J lost 6 bases; unmatched junction nucleotides: 9. The germline gives CDR1 SNHLY, CDR2 FYNNEI. The CDR3 has 15 residues. The CDR3 spells CASSPGRTGSGELFF. In nucleotides, the CDR3 is TGTGCCAGCAGCCCAGGGCGGACAGGGTCCGGGGAGCTGTTTTTT.